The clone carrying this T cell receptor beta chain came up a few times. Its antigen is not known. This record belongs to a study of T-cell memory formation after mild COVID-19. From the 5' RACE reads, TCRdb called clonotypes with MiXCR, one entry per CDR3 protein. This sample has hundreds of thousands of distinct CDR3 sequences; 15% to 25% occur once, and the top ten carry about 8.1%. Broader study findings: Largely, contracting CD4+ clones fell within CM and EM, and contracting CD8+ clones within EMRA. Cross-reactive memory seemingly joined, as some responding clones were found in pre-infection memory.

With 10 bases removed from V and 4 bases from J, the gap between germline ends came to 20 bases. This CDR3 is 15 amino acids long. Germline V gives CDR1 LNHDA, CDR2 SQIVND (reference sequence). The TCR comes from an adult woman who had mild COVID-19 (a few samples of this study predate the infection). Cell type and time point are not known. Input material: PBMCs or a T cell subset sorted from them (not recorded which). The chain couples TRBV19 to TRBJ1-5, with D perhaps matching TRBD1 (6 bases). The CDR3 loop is CATDFWGRTNQPQHF. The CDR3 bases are TGTGCCACAGATTTTTGGGGGCGCACAAATCAGCCCCAGCATTTT.